This entry lists 32 T cell receptor beta chains sequenced from one sample in a study of blood T cells in healthy people across ages (dated by TCRdb to 2015 to 2017). Library creation used 5' RACE. Sequenced using an Illumina HiSeq 2500. The second PCR ran for roughly 7 to 12 cycles and used a J-beta primer mix along with a sample-barcoded 5' primer. The raw public data were reprocessed by TCRdb itself: fastp quality trimming at Q25, MiXCR clonotype calling, in-frame beta chains only. One record per CDR3 amino acid sequence lists the most common genes and DNA. The sample table lists around 870,000 distinct CDR3 sequences, around 26% of them with a count of one. 17% of the sample lies in the top ten. Sequencing used blood. The receptor source for this set is a woman of 80 years or more in good health.

The rearrangement links TRBV18 to TRBJ2-1; D tentatively reads TRBD1 or TRBD2 (6 bases each). V lost 2 bases and J lost 8, with 16 bases in between. The CDR3 sequence is 15 residues long. Germline CDR1 is KGHSH and CDR2 is LQKENI. CDR3 bases: TGTGCCAGCTCACCAGGGACGGGGGCTAATTATGAGCAGTTCTTC. As protein: CASSPGTGANYEQFF.

This clonotype was picked up many times. The chain employs TRBV18 and TRBJ2-3, with a tentative D call TRBD2 (5 bases). Germline V gives CDR1 KGHSH, CDR2 LQKENI. Deletions cut 2 bases from V and 4 bases from J, with 13 bases between. The CDR3 length is 15 residues. CDR3 coding DNA: TGTGCCAGCTCACCAAGGCGGGTAGAGGCAGATACGCAGTATTTT. Encoded protein: CASSPRRVEADTQYF.

This clonotype was observed many times. The gene calls are TRBV12-3 or TRBV12-4 and TRBJ1-2; weak D call: TRBD1 (6 bases). Trimming removed 3 bases at V and 7 bases at J, with 12 bases between. This CDR3 has 13 amino acids. The CDR3 here is CASSFPGASGYTF. As DNA, the CDR3 is TGTGCCAGCAGTTTTCCAGGGGCGTCTGGCTACACCTTC.

This clonotype showed up many times. The chain has TRBV4-3 and TRBJ2-3, with TRBD2 matching 12 bases. From germline, CDR1 is LGHNA and CDR2 YSLEER. The V segment lost 3 bases and the J segment 5 bases; nucleotides outside the gene matches: 12. This CDR3 spans 18 amino acids. The CDR3 spells CASSHAAPSGGALDTQYF. DNA of the CDR3: TGCGCCAGCAGCCATGCCGCCCCTAGCGGGGGGGCCCTAGATACGCAGTATTTT.

Only a few counts were recorded for this clonotype. V gene TRBV30 combines with J gene TRBJ2-3, with 7 nucleotides matching TRBD1. Trimming at V came to 0 bases and at J to 8 bases, leaving 5 bases not matched to a gene. Germline loops: CDR1 GTSNPN, CDR2 SVGIG (reference sequence). The CDR3 extends over 13 amino acids. For the CDR3, the DNA is TGTGCCTGGAGTGTAAGAGGGGGCCGTACGCAGTATTTT. Translated, it gives CAWSVRGGRTQYF.

The gene calls are TRBV6-2 or TRBV6-3 and TRBJ2-7; D may be TRBD1 (5 bases). Germline loops: CDR1 MNHEY, CDR2 SVGEGT. This CDR3 spans 14 amino acids. V lost 5 bases, J lost 6 bases, and 17 bases lay in between. In nucleotides, the CDR3 is TGTGCCAGCAGTGCGGATGGACACCTTCGCGAGCAGTACTTC. The encoded protein is CASSADGHLREQYF.

The V call is TRBV20-1, the J call TRBJ1-1; D is unclear. The germline gives CDR1 DFQATT, CDR2 SNEGSKA (reference sequence). Trimming removed 1 base from V and 1 base from J, with 7 bases in between. The CDR3 covers 13 residues. The CDR3 spells CSARALTNTEAFF. Here the CDR3 DNA reads TGCAGTGCTAGAGCTCTCACGAACACTGAAGCTTTCTTT.

This clonotype was detected many times. The chain recombines TRBV4-3 with TRBJ1-5, with D possibly being TRBD1 (5 bases). Trimming took off 0 bases at V and 4 bases at J, with 13 bases between the two ends. Germline V CDR1 and CDR2: LGHNA, YSLEER. The CDR3 consists of 16 residues. CDR3 DNA: TGCGCCAGCAGCCAAGAATGGCAGGGCGGGAATCAGCCCCAGCATTTT. Residues: CASSQEWQGGNQPQHF.

The CDR3 sequence: CASSALGPKIYGYTF. CDR3 DNA sequence: TGTGCCAGCAGCGCCTTGGGGCCCAAGATCTATGGCTACACCTTC. This chain connects TRBV2 to TRBJ1-2, with D perhaps TRBD1 (5 bases). Trimming left V 6 bases short and J 4 bases short, with 18 bases between. The CDR3 loop spans 15 amino acids. Germline-derived CDR1 and CDR2 are SNHLY and FYNNEI.

This clonotype showed up many times. The chain recombines TRBV6-5 with TRBJ1-1, with D hard to call. The CDR3 length is 14 residues. Looked up from germline, CDR1 is MNHEY and CDR2 is SVGAGI. The germline V and J ends were trimmed by 2 bases and 1 base, with 8 bases remaining between them. The CDR3 coding sequence is TGTGCCAGCAGTTACCAGACACCGAACACTGAAGCTTTCTTT. Amino acids: CASSYQTPNTEAFF.

The CDR3 protein is CASRPRAYSTDTQYF. In nucleotides, the CDR3 is TGTGCCAGCAGACCCCGGGCCTACTCAACGGATACGCAGTATTTT. V and J are TRBV27 and TRBJ2-3; no reliable D call. The CDR3 totals 15 residues. Per germline, CDR1 MNHEY and CDR2 SMNVEV (reference sequence). The ends were cut back, 6 bases at V and 6 bases at J, with 19 bases in the middle.

To note about this clonotype: A much larger clone sits a single nucleotide away, making a read error possible. V usage is TRBV11-3 and J usage is TRBJ2-5; D might be TRBD1 (5 bases). There are 14 residues in the CDR3. Germline lookup yields CDR1 SGHNT and CDR2 YENEEA. The CDR3 DNA reads TGTACCAGCAGCGCAGACAGAAACCAAGAGACCCAGTACTTC. It translates to CTSSADRNQETQYF.

This chain connects TRBV3-1 to TRBJ1-1; 7 bases line up with TRBD1. The J segment lost 8 bases and the V segment lost 1 base, leaving 4 bases of the junction unmatched. CDR1 is LGHDT, CDR2 YNNKEL, per germline (reference sequence). CDR3 length: 13 amino acids. CDR3 protein: CASSQVPGGEAFF. The CDR3, as DNA: TGTGCCAGCAGCCAAGTTCCAGGGGGAGAAGCTTTCTTT.

In regard to this clonotype: A single base separates this from a much larger clone, so it may be a read error. V and J are TRBV6-1 and TRBJ2-7, with 9 nucleotides matching TRBD1. Trimming cost V 6 bases and J 7 bases; bases outside gene matches: 4. Germline CDR1 is MNHNS and CDR2 is SASEGT. This CDR3 is 12 amino acids long. The CDR3 spells CASRGTGHEQYF. The CDR3 coding sequence is TGTGCCAGCAGAGGGACAGGGCATGAGCAGTACTTC.

There are many counts of this clonotype. The chain carries TRBV15 and TRBJ2-3; tentatively, D is TRBD1 or TRBD2 (7 bases each). The V end lost 8 bases, the J end lost 3 bases, and 18 bases lay between the germline ends. This CDR3 has 15 residues. Per the germline V gene, CDR1 is LNHNV and CDR2 is YYDKDF (reference sequence). The CDR3 coding sequence is TGTGCCACCGCCAGGGGGAGGGTGGTGACAGATACGCAGTATTTT. Amino acid sequence: CATARGRVVTDTQYF.

The rearrangement links TRBV7-9 to TRBJ2-1; 13 bases match TRBD2. Germline lookup yields CDR1 SEHNR and CDR2 FQNEAQ (reference sequence). The CDR3 loop spans 15 amino acids. V trimming: 0 bases; J trimming: 16 bases; junction bases outside the gene matches: 9. The DNA of the CDR3 is TGTGCCAGCAGCTTAGCTACCGGGACTAGCGGGGAGGAATTCTTC. This translates into CASSLATGTSGEEFF.

The rearrangement uses TRBV5-1 and TRBJ2-1, with D maybe TRBD2 (6 bases). The closer fit of TRBJ2-7 to the DNA end suggests the J call may be wrong. CDR1 and CDR2 (germline): SGHRS, YFSETQ. This CDR3 has 13 amino acids. CDR3 sequence (DNA): TGCGCCAGCAGCGGGGGGACCGACAATGAGCAGTACTTC. Translation gives CASSGGTDNEQYF.

This clonotype was seen at least ten times. CDR3 DNA: TGTGCCAGCAGTATTGGGGGGAGGAGAGAAAAACTGTTTTTT. Translated: CASSIGGRREKLFF. V gene TRBV28 combines with J gene TRBJ1-4; TRBD1 might be the D (5 bases). V lost 5 bases and J lost 8, with 15 bases in between. The CDR3 is 14 residues long. From germline, CDR1 is MDHEN and CDR2 SYDVKM.

The chain recombines TRBV2 with TRBJ2-2; weak D call: TRBD1 (5 bases). The CDR3 has 18 residues. Germline CDR1 and CDR2: SNHLY and FYNNEI. V gave up 3 bases and J gave up 0 bases, with 17 bases separating them. CDR3 residues: CASSDSWGPGPNTGELFF. CDR3 sequence (DNA): TGTGCCAGCAGTGATTCCTGGGGTCCAGGGCCGAACACCGGGGAGCTGTTTTTT.

The chain has TRBV7-9 and TRBJ1-1, with D uncertain. Germline V CDR1 and CDR2: SEHNR, FQNEAQ (reference sequence). This CDR3 region has 16 residues. V lost 5 bases and J 1 base, leaving 17 bases between the germline ends. CDR3 amino acids: CASSTPPSPGNTEAFF. The CDR3 DNA reads TGTGCCAGCAGCACTCCCCCCTCACCGGGGAACACTGAAGCTTTCTTT.

The J gene is TRBJ2-1, the V gene TRBV20-1; 8 nucleotides align to TRBD1. Germline CDR1 is DFQATT and CDR2 is SNEGSKA (reference sequence). The J segment lost 10 bases and the V segment lost 4 bases, leaving 15 bases of the junction unmatched. CDR3 length: 15 residues. In DNA, the CDR3 is TGCAGTGCTACCCCCCCTACAGGGGGACCATCAGAGCAGTTCTTC. The encoded protein is CSATPPTGGPSEQFF.

In DNA form, the CDR3 reads TGTGCCTGGAGTGCCCGGACTTATCATGGCTACACCTTC. Its protein product is CAWSARTYHGYTF. The V call is TRBV30, the J call TRBJ1-2, with no clear D. Looked up from germline, CDR1 is GTSNPN and CDR2 is SVGIG (reference sequence). V lost 1 base to trimming and J lost 6 bases, with 12 bases between them. The CDR3 consists of 13 residues.

This clonotype was detected only a few times. The chain couples TRBV3-1 to TRBJ1-5; D gene uncertain. V was clipped by 4 bases and J by 3 bases, with 13 bases between them. Germline CDR1 is LGHDT and CDR2 is YNNKEL (reference sequence). The CDR3 is 15 residues long. The DNA for the CDR3 is TGTGCCAGCAGCCTCGGAAGCCAGCACAATCAGCCCCAGCATTTT. It translates to CASSLGSQHNQPQHF.

Turning to this clonotype: This could be a read error, since a much larger clone is one nucleotide away. The chain combines TRBV5-1 with TRBJ1-4, with D possibly TRBD1 on 6 matching bases. The germline CDR1 and CDR2 sequences are SGHRS and YFSETQ. CDR3 length: 16 residues. The CDR3 loop is CASSLRQAESGEKRFF. CDR3 nucleotides: TGCGCCAGCAGCCTAAGACAGGCCGAAAGCGGTGAAAAACGGTTTTTT.

This clonotype was detected ten times or more. CDR3 DNA: TGTGCCAGCAGCCGTAGGGCTAGCGGGGGGGCAACAGATACGCAGTATTTT. Encoded protein: CASSRRASGGATDTQYF. The chain carries TRBV7-8 and TRBJ2-3, with TRBD2 matching 12 bases. This CDR3 comprises 17 residues. With 5 bases clipped from V and 3 bases from J, the junction kept 9 bases outside the gene matches. CDR1 SGHVS and CDR2 FQNEAQ come from the germline V gene.

The J gene is TRBJ1-1, the V gene TRBV20-1, with TRBD1 as a possible D gene (5 bases). V was shortened by 3 bases and J by 13 bases, with 15 bases between the two germline ends. The V gene's germline CDR1 is DFQATT and CDR2 SNEGSKA (reference sequence). The CDR3 consists of 11 residues. CDR3 residues: CSARETREVFF. The CDR3 coding sequence is TGCAGTGCTAGGGAGACCAGGGAGGTTTTCTTT.

The rearrangement uses TRBV2 and TRBJ2-7; 7 bases are shared with TRBD2. The junction had 4 bases not matched to a gene; V was cut back by 8 bases and J by 0 bases. The CDR3 extends over 13 amino acids. CDR1 is SNHLY, CDR2 FYNNEI, per germline. The CDR3 coding sequence is TGTGCCAGCGTATGGGACTACTCCTACGAGCAGTACTTC. As protein: CASVWDYSYEQYF.

This clonotype was found many times. The chain has TRBV10-3 and TRBJ2-3; no clear D. The CDR3 extends over 17 amino acids. Germline V CDR1 and CDR2: ENHRY, SYGVKD. V gave up 0 bases and J gave up 0 bases, with 13 bases separating them. CDR3 in amino acids: CAISESGLPSSTDTQYF. DNA for the CDR3: TGTGCCATCAGTGAGTCTGGGCTACCCTCTAGCACAGATACGCAGTATTTT.

This clonotype was observed a handful of times. The chain is built from TRBV5-6 and TRBJ1-2; D ambiguous. Looked up from germline, CDR1 is SGHDT and CDR2 is YYEEEE. Trimming cost V 1 base and J 6 bases, with 10 bases left between them. CDR3 length equals 13 residues. The CDR3 protein is CASSLNSVDGYTF. CDR3 DNA sequence: TGTGCCAGCAGCTTGAACTCGGTGGATGGCTACACCTTC.

The rearrangement links TRBV28 to TRBJ2-5; TRBD1 agrees at 7 bases. The J call is uncertain, as TRBJ2-7 better fits the DNA end. The V gene's germline CDR1 is MDHEN and CDR2 SYDVKM. The CDR3 contains 14 residues. CDR3 DNA: TGTGCCAGCACTGAGACAGGGTTGCCACCCGAGCAGTACTTC. It yields the protein CASTETGLPPEQYF.

This clonotype occurred many times. V and J are TRBV21-1 and TRBJ2-1; the table gives TRBD1 as D, unverified against the DNA. TRBV21-1 is a known pseudogene. The CDR3 consists of 15 residues. Here the CDR3 DNA reads TGTGCCAGCAGGACCGGGGGGAACTCCTACAATGAGCAGTTCTTC. Residues: CASRTGGNSYNEQFF.

In regard to this clonotype: Given a much more abundant clone one base away, this may be a read error. This rearrangement joins TRBV6-2 or TRBV6-3 to TRBJ2-7; D is undetermined. This CDR3 comprises 13 residues. In germline, CDR1 is MNHEY, CDR2 SVGEGT. This CDR3 reads CASRYSGIGEQYF. In nucleotides, the CDR3 is TGTGCCAGCAGGTACTCAGGTATCGGAGAGCAGTACTTC.